This record covers a single TCR beta chain. Its antigen is unidentified. This entry is derived from a study of OX40 agonist ivuxolimab in advanced cancers. Study-level information: Patients received ivuxolimab, an intravenous treatment, every 2 weeks at 0.01 to 10 mg/kg. Mean age 60 years, range about 20 to 90; 82.7% male. Findings and caveats of the study: Expanded clones belonging to CD8+ T cells outnumbered, on average, those of CD4+. Some patients without response likewise showed low normalized clonal expansion.

This table comes from immunoSEQ multiplex PCR, and its TCRdb copy is limited to in-frame clones, with some not included. Of about 83,000 clones in the sample, approximately 79% were seen once. Here the sequenced sample was CD4+ or CD8+ T cells sorted from blood, taken in a trial of the OX40 agonist ivuxolimab. This receptor was identified in an adult with an advanced solid tumor such as melanoma, head and neck, liver or kidney cancer.

The CDR3 reads CSAKTGGNSPLHF. The CDR3 bases are TGCAGCGCCAAGACAGGGGGTAATTCACCCCTCCACTTT. The chain couples TRBV29-1 to TRBJ1-6; TRBD1 aligns across 9 bases. V was clipped by 7 bases and J by 6 bases; unmatched bases: 4. Germline CDR1 SQVTM, CDR2 ANQGSEA. This CDR3 spans 13 amino acids.